These T cell receptor beta chains were read from a single sample in a study of read filtering for tumor transcriptome and immune sequencing. TCRdb processed the reads anew with MiXCR; each CDR3 protein has one entry. Of some 24,000 distinct CDR3 sequences listed, about 20% are singletons. Sequenced: a population of CD138-negative cells sorted from bone marrow. Receptors originate from a donor older than 35 with multiple myeloma. Both conserved end residues are part of each CDR3. A D gene is named only where the DNA matches it firmly. The size field is filled for only some rows; it gives once, few, many or a size class.

abundance: many
v_gene: TRBV20-1
d_gene: TRBD1
j_gene: TRBJ1-1
CDR3aa: CSGRKPGTGNTEAFF
CDR3nt: TGCAGTGGACGCAAACCAGGGACAGGCAACACTGAAGCTTTCTTT

abundance: few
v_gene: TRBV19
d_gene: .
j_gene: TRBJ1-5
CDR3aa: CASKRGTSYSNQPQHF
CDR3nt: TGTGCCAGTAAGAGAGGGACATCTTATAGCAATCAGCCCCAGCATTTT

abundance: .
v_gene: TRBV7-3
d_gene: .
j_gene: TRBJ2-2
CDR3aa: CASRTDANTGELFF
CDR3nt: TGTGCCAGCCGTACGGACGCGAACACCGGGGAGCTGTTTTTT

abundance: many
v_gene: TRBV20-1
d_gene: .
j_gene: TRBJ2-5
CDR3aa: CSVEGGETQYF
CDR3nt: TGCAGTGTCGAGGGAGGAGAGACCCAGTACTTC

abundance: many
v_gene: TRBV5-6
d_gene: .
j_gene: TRBJ2-7
CDR3aa: CASSWGSGLYTYEQYF
CDR3nt: TGTGCCAGCAGCTGGGGGAGTGGACTCTACACCTACGAGCAGTACTTC

abundance: .
v_gene: TRBV3-1
d_gene: .
j_gene: TRBJ2-5
CDR3aa: CASSQVGTGSLETQNF
CDR3nt: .

abundance: many
v_gene: TRBV7-9
d_gene: TRBD1
j_gene: TRBJ1-1
CDR3aa: CASSLGQGRETEAFF
CDR3nt: TGTGCCAGCAGCTTAGGACAGGGAAGGGAGACTGAAGCTTTCTTT

abundance: many
v_gene: TRBV14
d_gene: .
j_gene: TRBJ2-1
CDR3aa: CASSFKGSMAYNEQFF
CDR3nt: TGTGCCAGCAGCTTCAAGGGGAGTATGGCCTACAATGAGCAGTTCTTC

abundance: .
v_gene: TRBV5-1
d_gene: TRBD2
j_gene: TRBJ2-1
CDR3aa: CASSLAGSGAVNEQFF
CDR3nt: TGCGCCAGCAGCTTGGCCGGTAGCGGGGCAGTCAATGAGCAGTTCTTC

abundance: .
v_gene: TRBV19
d_gene: .
j_gene: TRBJ2-2
CDR3aa: CASSTTQITGELFF
CDR3nt: TGTGCCAGTAGCACCACGCAGATCACCGGGGAGCTGTTTTTT

abundance: many
v_gene: TRBV19
d_gene: TRBD2
j_gene: TRBJ2-2
CDR3aa: CASRRTGTTYTGELFF
CDR3nt: TGTGCCAGTAGACGAACCGGGACTACCTACACCGGGGAGCTGTTTTTT

abundance: many
v_gene: TRBV2
d_gene: .
j_gene: TRBJ2-3
CDR3aa: CASGPPDTQYF
CDR3nt: TGTGCCAGTGGCCCTCCAGATACGCAGTATTTT

abundance: many
v_gene: TRBV27
d_gene: .
j_gene: TRBJ2-1
CDR3aa: CASSGQEANEQFF
CDR3nt: TGTGCCAGCAGTGGGCAAGAAGCGAATGAGCAGTTCTTC

abundance: .
v_gene: TRBV4-1
d_gene: TRBD1
j_gene: TRBJ2-2
CDR3aa: CASSQGTGGTGELFF
CDR3nt: TGCGCCAGCAGCCAGGGAACAGGGGGCACCGGGGAGCTGTTTTTT

abundance: many
v_gene: TRBV2
d_gene: .
j_gene: TRBJ2-7
CDR3aa: CASSEIEGKYF
CDR3nt: TGTGCCAGCAGTGAAATAGAGGGGAAGTACTTC

abundance: .
v_gene: TRBV7-2
d_gene: .
j_gene: TRBJ2-7
CDR3aa: CASSLTVGPNYEQYF
CDR3nt: TGTGCCAGCAGCTTAACCGTAGGTCCGAACTACGAGCAGTACTTC

abundance: many
v_gene: TRBV10-3
d_gene: .
j_gene: TRBJ1-1
CDR3aa: CAISRQRSDTEAFF
CDR3nt: TGTGCCATCAGTCGACAGAGGTCGGACACTGAAGCTTTCTTT

abundance: once
v_gene: TRBV7-9
d_gene: .
j_gene: TRBJ1-5
CDR3aa: CASSLERESNQPQHF
CDR3nt: TGTGCCAGCAGCTTGGAACGGGAAAGCAATCAGCCCCAGCATTTT

abundance: many
v_gene: TRBV5-1
d_gene: .
j_gene: TRBJ2-2
CDR3aa: CASSPNVWTDTGELFF
CDR3nt: TGCGCCAGCAGCCCCAACGTTTGGACAGACACCGGGGAGCTGTTTTTT

abundance: many
v_gene: TRBV6-1
d_gene: TRBD1
j_gene: TRBJ1-1
CDR3aa: CASSVTGGTEAFF
CDR3nt: TGTGCCAGCAGCGTGACAGGGGGAACTGAAGCTTTCTTT

abundance: .
v_gene: TRBV25-1
d_gene: .
j_gene: TRBJ1-1
CDR3aa: CASSSGAPLAFF
CDR3nt: TGTGCCAGCAGCTCGGGAGCGCCTTTGGCTTTCTTT

abundance: many
v_gene: TRBV20-1
d_gene: TRBD1
j_gene: TRBJ2-5
CDR3aa: CSVRTGRETQYF
CDR3nt: TGCAGTGTTCGGACAGGGAGAGAGACCCAGTACTTC

abundance: medium-sized
v_gene: TRBV20-1
d_gene: .
j_gene: TRBJ1-6
CDR3aa: CSAREGGQGGSPLHF
CDR3nt: TGCAGTGCTAGAGAAGGCGGCCAGGGAGGTTCACCCCTCCACTTT

abundance: many
v_gene: TRBV7-8
d_gene: TRBD2
j_gene: TRBJ2-1
CDR3aa: CASSSLTSGGTNNEQFF
CDR3nt: TGTGCCAGCAGCTCCCTCACTAGCGGGGGAACTAACAATGAGCAGTTCTTC

abundance: few
v_gene: TRBV7-2
d_gene: .
j_gene: TRBJ2-7
CDR3aa: CASSHQAPSGTHEQYF
CDR3nt: TGTGCCAGCAGCCACCAGGCCCCCTCTGGGACGCACGAGCAGTACTTC

abundance: .
v_gene: TRBV5-1
d_gene: .
j_gene: TRBJ1-5
CDR3aa: CASSPLAGQPQHF
CDR3nt: TGCGCCAGCAGCCCGTTGGCGGGACAGCCCCAGCATTTT

abundance: many
v_gene: TRBV29-1
d_gene: TRBD1
j_gene: TRBJ2-1
CDR3aa: CSVSGGGQFF
CDR3nt: TGCAGCGTGTCAGGGGGCGGGCAGTTCTTC

abundance: .
v_gene: TRBV15
d_gene: TRBD1
j_gene: TRBJ2-7
CDR3aa: CATSRLGQGFYEQYF
CDR3nt: TGTGCCACCAGCAGACTCGGACAGGGGTTTTACGAGCAGTACTTC

abundance: few
v_gene: TRBV7-9
d_gene: .
j_gene: TRBJ2-2
CDR3aa: CASSSQGGLNTGELSF
CDR3nt: TGTGCCAGCAGCTCCCAAGGGGGGCTTAACACCGGGGAGCTGTCTTTT

abundance: .
v_gene: TRBV7-9
d_gene: TRBD1
j_gene: TRBJ1-6
CDR3aa: CASSAGQPGSPLHF
CDR3nt: TGTGCCAGCAGCGCGGGACAGCCTGGGTCACCCCTCCACTTT

abundance: .
v_gene: TRBV5-5
d_gene: TRBD2
j_gene: TRBJ2-5
CDR3aa: CANSLSLAGGQETQYF
CDR3nt: TGTGCCAACAGCTTGAGTTTAGCGGGGGGACAAGAGACCCAGTACTTC

abundance: .
v_gene: TRBV20-1
d_gene: TRBD1
j_gene: TRBJ1-6
CDR3aa: CSAPAGDRYNSPLHF
CDR3nt: TGCAGTGCCCCCGCCGGGGACAGGTATAATTCACCCCTCCACTTT

abundance: many
v_gene: TRBV14
d_gene: TRBD1
j_gene: TRBJ2-2
CDR3aa: CASSQVQGDTGELFF
CDR3nt: TGTGCCAGCAGCCAAGTGCAGGGGGACACCGGGGAGCTGTTTTTT

abundance: many
v_gene: TRBV5-5
d_gene: .
j_gene: TRBJ2-1
CDR3aa: CASSLGLLDEQFF
CDR3nt: TGTGCCAGCAGCTTGGGGTTGTTAGATGAGCAGTTCTTC

abundance: few
v_gene: TRBV6-1
d_gene: .
j_gene: TRBJ1-2
CDR3aa: CASHGAPGYTF
CDR3nt: TGTGCCAGCCACGGGGCCCCGGGCTACACCTTC

abundance: many
v_gene: TRBV6-5
d_gene: TRBD2
j_gene: TRBJ2-3
CDR3aa: CASSYSSGVGTDTQYF
CDR3nt: TGTGCCAGCAGTTACTCGAGCGGGGTAGGCACAGATACGCAGTATTTT

abundance: many
v_gene: TRBV19
d_gene: .
j_gene: TRBJ2-3
CDR3aa: CASRPSSTDTQYF
CDR3nt: TGTGCCAGTAGGCCCTCCTCCACAGATACGCAGTATTTT

abundance: medium-sized
v_gene: TRBV12-3/TRBV12-4
d_gene: .
j_gene: TRBJ1-6
CDR3aa: CASSPGFYNSPLHF
CDR3nt: TGTGCCAGCAGTCCCGGGTTCTATAATTCACCCCTCCACTTT

abundance: many
v_gene: TRBV24-1
d_gene: .
j_gene: TRBJ2-6
CDR3aa: CATSDLSRSGANVLTF
CDR3nt: TGTGCCACCAGTGATTTGTCCCGCTCTGGGGCCAACGTCCTGACTTTC

abundance: .
v_gene: TRBV19
d_gene: .
j_gene: TRBJ2-2
CDR3aa: CASSITPPRAGELFF
CDR3nt: TGTGCCAGTAGTATAACCCCCCCGAGGGCCGGGGAGCTGTTTTTT

abundance: few
v_gene: TRBV6-6
d_gene: TRBD1
j_gene: TRBJ1-4
CDR3aa: CASSYSPDRGEKLFF
CDR3nt: TGTGCCAGCAGTTACTCGCCGGACAGGGGTGAAAAACTGTTTTTT

abundance: .
v_gene: TRBV6-2/TRBV6-3
d_gene: .
j_gene: TRBJ1-1
CDR3aa: CASSYTGHTEAFF
CDR3nt: TGTGCCAGCAGCTATACAGGGCACACTGAAGCTTTCTTT

abundance: .
v_gene: TRBV12-3/TRBV12-4
d_gene: .
j_gene: TRBJ1-1
CDR3aa: CASRPQGELTEAFF
CDR3nt: TGTGCCAGCAGGCCTCAGGGAGAGCTCACTGAAGCTTTCTTT

abundance: many
v_gene: TRBV6-1
d_gene: .
j_gene: TRBJ2-7
CDR3aa: CASSDLRYEQYF
CDR3nt: TGTGCCAGCAGTGACTTACGCTACGAGCAGTACTTC

abundance: many
v_gene: TRBV4-1
d_gene: .
j_gene: TRBJ1-4
CDR3aa: CASSQGGAGEKLFF
CDR3nt: TGCGCCAGCAGCCAAGGGGGCGCCGGGGAAAAACTGTTTTTT

abundance: many
v_gene: TRBV7-8
d_gene: TRBD1
j_gene: TRBJ1-4
CDR3aa: CASSPHRGGSEKLFF
CDR3nt: TGTGCCAGCAGCCCGCACAGGGGGGGCAGCGAAAAACTGTTTTTT

abundance: many
v_gene: TRBV6-2/TRBV6-3
d_gene: TRBD2
j_gene: TRBJ2-3
CDR3aa: CASSWTSGADTQYF
CDR3nt: TGTGCCAGCAGCTGGACTAGCGGGGCAGATACGCAGTATTTT

abundance: .
v_gene: TRBV19
d_gene: TRBD1
j_gene: TRBJ2-2
CDR3aa: CASSIKGTTGAGELFF
CDR3nt: TGTGCCAGTAGTATAAAAGGGACAACAGGGGCCGGGGAGCTGTTTTTT

abundance: few
v_gene: TRBV10-3
d_gene: TRBD1
j_gene: TRBJ1-1
CDR3aa: CAISRDRGLTEAFF
CDR3nt: TGTGCCATCAGCCGGGACAGGGGGCTCACTGAAGCTTTCTTT

abundance: .
v_gene: TRBV7-2
d_gene: TRBD2
j_gene: TRBJ2-3
CDR3aa: CASSPSSSGLTDTQYF
CDR3nt: TGTGCCAGCAGCCCGTCCTCTAGCGGACTCACAGATACGCAGTATTTT

abundance: many
v_gene: TRBV20-1
d_gene: .
j_gene: TRBJ1-1
CDR3aa: CSAEGGTSVEAFF
CDR3nt: TGCAGTGCTGAAGGGGGGACATCCGTCGAGGCTTTCTTT

abundance: many
v_gene: TRBV9
d_gene: .
j_gene: TRBJ2-3
CDR3aa: CASSVRWGRDTQYF
CDR3nt: TGTGCCAGCAGCGTAAGGTGGGGACGAGATACGCAGTATTTT

abundance: few
v_gene: TRBV10-3
d_gene: .
j_gene: TRBJ1-1
CDR3aa: CAIFRLPGDTEAFF
CDR3nt: TGTGCCATCTTCCGGCTCCCTGGGGACACTGAAGCTTTCTTT